A single sample is the source of the 2 T cell receptor beta chains below, sequenced in a study of blood T cell repertoires in COVID-19. Method: immunoSEQ multiplex PCR; TCRdb's copy keeps in-frame clones and lacks some. There are tens of thousands of clones in the sample; approximately 89% occur only once, and more than 3% lies in the top ten. Sequencing was done on a sample of peripheral blood. These receptors all come from a man between 60 and 75 years old with acute or convalescent COVID-19.

The rearrangement joins TRBV14 to TRBJ2-7; weak D call: TRBD2 (5 bases). The CDR3 loop spans 17 amino acids. The V end lost 1 base, the J end lost 0 bases, and 16 bases lay between the germline ends. CDR1 and CDR2 from the germline V gene are SGHDN and FVKESK. The CDR3 loop is CASSQGKLSDLSYEQYF. CDR3 in DNA: TGTGCCAGCAGCCAAGGAAAGCTTAGCGACCTCTCCTACGAGCAGTACTTC.

This chain joins TRBV7-3 and TRBJ2-3; D remains ambiguous. The V end lost 2 bases, the J end lost 11 bases, and 11 bases lay between the germline ends. The CDR3 is 12 residues long. Per the germline V gene, CDR1 is SGHTA and CDR2 is FQGTGA. The DNA of the CDR3 is TGTGCCAGCAGCTTATCGGGTAGCAGGCAGTATTTT. Amino acid sequence: CASSLSGSRQYF.